This record concerns one T cell receptor (beta chain) sequence. This entry belongs to a study of T cell changes during pregnancy in multiple sclerosis. Profiling relied on immunoSEQ multiplex PCR, and the TCRdb table lists in-frame clones only, not all of them. The table includes fewer than 150,000 clones, 95% to 98% detected once. The germline V gene encodes CDR1 GTSNPN and CDR2 SVGIG (reference sequence). The V gene lost 4 bases and the J gene lost 0 bases, with 6 bases spanning the gap. The CDR3 sequence is 12 residues long. The sample in question was peripheral blood, obtained after pregnancy. This sequence was found in a female donor with multiple sclerosis, enrolled in a pregnancy study. This chain links TRBV30 with TRBJ1-1; the D is unclear. The CDR3 is CAWKSLNTEAFF. The CDR3 nucleotides are TGTGCCTGGAAGAGTTTGAACACTGAAGCTTTCTTT.